A single sample is the source of the 27 T cell receptor beta chains below, sequenced in a study of blood T cell repertoires in COVID-19. This table comes from immunoSEQ multiplex PCR, and its TCRdb copy is limited to in-frame clones, with some not included. The table has 60,000 to 80,000 clones, 65% to 85% seen once. Source material: peripheral blood. The receptor set was obtained from a man in his fifties with COVID-19, enrolled during active disease.

This chain links TRBV5-4 with TRBJ1-2; weak D call: TRBD1 (5 bases). Germline values: CDR1 SGHNT, CDR2 YYREEE (reference sequence). V was trimmed by 3 bases and J by 4 bases, leaving 19 bases between them. The CDR3 is 16 amino acids. The CDR3: CASSSGSTGTGYGYTF. The CDR3 DNA reads TGTGCCAGCAGCTCAGGCTCCACAGGCACGGGCTATGGCTACACCTTC.

This sequence joins TRBV18 and TRBJ2-1; 7 positions match TRBD2. CDR1 is KGHSH and CDR2 is LQKENI in the germline V gene. J was trimmed by 9 bases and V by 3 bases; bases with no gene match: 8. The CDR3 is made up of 14 amino acids. CDR3 nucleotide sequence: TGTGCCAGCTCACCCCTTGCGGGAGTGAGTGAGCAGTTCTTC. Translation: CASSPLAGVSEQFF. Full variable domain (remainder filled in from reference TRBV18 and TRBJ2-1): NAGVMQNPRHLVRRRGQEARLRCSPMKGHSHVYWYRQLPEEGLKFMVYLQKENIIDESGMPKERFSAEFPKEGPSILRIQQVVRGDSAAYFCASSPLAGVSEQFFGPGTRLTVL.

This chain uses TRBV5-1 with TRBJ1-1; the match to TRBD1 covers 7 bases. The V segment lost 4 bases and the J segment 8 bases; nucleotides outside the gene matches: 11. The CDR3 is 14 amino acids. Germline V gene data show CDR1 as SGHRS and CDR2 as YFSETQ. The CDR3 nucleotides are TGCGCCAGCAGCCCGGGGACAGTCAACGGGGAAGCTTTCTTT. Translating it yields CASSPGTVNGEAFF.

This rearrangement joins TRBV7-9 to TRBJ2-3, with TRBD2 matching 7 bases. V trimming: 5 bases; J trimming: 5 bases; junction bases outside the gene matches: 13. The CDR3 runs to 16 residues. Germline CDR1 SEHNR, CDR2 FQNEAQ (reference sequence). In DNA, the CDR3 is TGTGCCAGCAGCCCCACAGGACTAGGCGAAGGAGATACGCAGTATTTT. This codes for CASSPTGLGEGDTQYF.

CDR3 DNA sequence: TGTGCCTGGAACGAACCTAGGACAGGCGGGCAGTACTTC. This translates into CAWNEPRTGGQYF. This sequence joins TRBV30 and TRBJ2-7, with 7 bases matching TRBD1. Germline V gene sequence: CDR1 GTSNPN, CDR2 SVGIG (reference sequence). The CDR3 extends over 13 amino acids. V gave up 4 bases and J gave up 9 bases; unmatched junction bases: 12.

The table lists this clone with a few counts. In DNA form, the CDR3 reads TGTGCCAGCAGCGAGGGACAGCGGAACACTGAAGCTTTCTTT. Translating it yields CASSEGQRNTEAFF. V is TRBV6-5 and J is TRBJ1-1, with 7 bases matching TRBD1. The ends lost 6 bases at V and 1 base at J; junction bases unmatched: 5. CDR3 length: 14 residues. Germline assignment: CDR1 MNHEY and CDR2 SVGAGI.

V is TRBV6-2 or TRBV6-3 and J is TRBJ1-2; 12 nucleotides align to TRBD1. CDR1 is MNHEY, CDR2 SVGEGT, per germline. Germline trimming cut 5 bases from V and 7 bases from J; bases unmatched to any gene: 8. This CDR3 contains 15 residues. CDR3 DNA sequence: TGTGCCAGCAGTCACCTCGGGACAGGGGGCACTGGCTACACCTTC. This codes for CASSHLGTGGTGYTF.

J is TRBJ1-2 and V is TRBV5-4; 7 nucleotides agree with TRBD1. With 4 bases clipped from V and 3 bases from J, the junction kept 9 bases outside the gene matches. The CDR3 covers 15 residues. CDR1 and CDR2 from the germline V gene are SGHNT and YYREEE (reference sequence). DNA for the CDR3: TGTGCCAGCAGCACCTACAGGGGCAGGGACTATGGCTACACCTTC. Translated: CASSTYRGRDYGYTF.

In this sample, this clone turned up a few times. The V and J genes are TRBV19 and TRBJ1-1, with a possible D match to TRBD1 (6 bases). The CDR3 loop spans 15 amino acids. Between the trimmed V and J ends, which lost 3 bases and 1 base, there was a span of 12 bases. CDR1 and CDR2 from the germline V gene are LNHDA and SQIVND (reference sequence). The CDR3 sequence is CASSILTGPNTEAFF. CDR3 nucleotide sequence: TGTGCCAGTAGTATCCTGACAGGTCCGAACACTGAAGCTTTCTTT.

The chain joins TRBV9 to TRBJ2-7, with D possibly matching TRBD2 (6 bases). Germline CDR1 and CDR2: SGDLS and YYNGEE. The CDR3 spans 13 residues. V was cut by 0 bases and J by 7 bases, with 11 bases left in between. The CDR3 spells CASSVDLGREQYF. CDR3 DNA: TGTGCCAGCAGCGTAGATCTAGGGAGGGAGCAGTACTTC.

The chain joins TRBV30 to TRBJ1-4, with 7 bases that match TRBD1. J gave up 3 bases and V 7 bases, and 11 bases lay outside the gene matches. There are 15 residues in the CDR3. Germline CDR1 GTSNPN, CDR2 SVGIG (reference sequence). Here the CDR3 DNA reads TGTGCCTTCACAGGGGAAAGTCGTCCTAATGAAAAACTGTTTTTT. This translates into CAFTGESRPNEKLFF.

V is TRBV7-3 and J is TRBJ2-1; TRBD1 matches 8 bases. The CDR3 consists of 15 residues. CDR1 is SGHTA, CDR2 FQGTGA, per germline. Trimming removed 5 bases from V and 2 bases from J; junction bases left unmatched: 5. CDR3 nucleotide sequence: TGTGCCAGCAGCCCGAGGACAGGGACCTACAATGAGCAGTTCTTC. The encoded protein is CASSPRTGTYNEQFF.

This sequence joins TRBV27 and TRBJ1-1, with D possibly matching TRBD1 (6 bases). In germline, CDR1 is MNHEY, CDR2 SMNVEV (reference sequence). V lost 5 bases to trimming and J lost 4 bases, with 14 bases between them. This CDR3 has 14 amino acids. The CDR3 DNA follows: TGTGCCAGCAGTCTGGCAGGGGCAGGCACTGAAGCTTTCTTT. This sequence encodes CASSLAGAGTEAFF.

The chain links TRBV19 to TRBJ2-5; D is perhaps TRBD1 (5 bases). The germline V gene encodes CDR1 LNHDA and CDR2 SQIVND (reference sequence). V lost 6 bases, J lost 6 bases, and 14 bases lay in between. The CDR3 has 13 amino acids. The CDR3 here is CASSPTVLKTQYF. CDR3 DNA sequence: TGTGCCAGTAGCCCGACAGTTTTGAAGACCCAGTACTTC.

The chain joins TRBV28 to TRBJ2-7, with D tentatively TRBD2 (6 bases). This CDR3 contains 14 residues. Looked up from germline, CDR1 is MDHEN and CDR2 is SYDVKM. The V end lost 4 bases, the J end lost 5 bases, and 15 bases lay between the germline ends. CDR3 protein: CASSSRVEGDEQYF. CDR3 coding DNA: TGTGCCAGCAGTTCCCGGGTGGAGGGCGACGAGCAGTACTTC.

The CDR3 DNA is TGTGCCAGCAGGAACGGGGGTCAGCCCCAGCATTTT. Protein: CASRNGGQPQHF. The chain employs TRBV27 and TRBJ1-5, with a possible D match to TRBD1 (5 bases). Germline CDR1 reads MNHEY; CDR2 reads SMNVEV (reference sequence). V dropped 6 bases and J dropped 6 bases, with 9 bases sitting between them. This CDR3 comprises 12 residues.

CDR3 coding DNA: TGTGCCAGCTCACCATCAGCGGGAGGCGTGAAAAACACCGGGGAGCTGTTTTTT. Translating it yields CASSPSAGGVKNTGELFF. The chain recombines TRBV18 with TRBJ2-2, with TRBD2 matching over 9 bases. J lost 2 bases, V lost 2 bases, and 9 bases had no gene match. The CDR3 contains 18 residues. The germline V gene encodes CDR1 KGHSH and CDR2 LQKENI.

This clone occurred once. The chain carries TRBV24-1 and TRBJ2-5, with D perhaps matching TRBD2 (5 bases). The CDR3 sequence is 15 residues long. CDR1 is KGHDR and CDR2 is SFDVKD in the germline V gene. The germline V and J ends were trimmed by 3 bases and 0 bases, with 10 bases remaining between them. The CDR3: CATSDMEEDQETQYF. The CDR3 DNA sequence: TGTGCCACCAGTGATATGGAGGAGGACCAAGAGACCCAGTACTTC.

This CDR3 reads CASSSLPGSYGYTF. DNA of the CDR3: TGTGCCAGCAGCTCCCTCCCTGGGAGCTATGGCTACACCTTC. V is TRBV7-9 and J is TRBJ1-2; no clear D gene. This CDR3 contains 14 residues. Trimming pared 4 bases from V and 4 bases from J, leaving 13 bases between. Per the germline V gene, CDR1 is SEHNR and CDR2 is FQNEAQ (reference sequence).

This clone is classed as medium-sized. This CDR3 is also generated by other DNA sequences in the sample. The chain carries TRBV12-3 or TRBV12-4 and TRBJ2-3; possible D gene TRBD2, 6 bases. The length of the CDR3 is 13 residues. V shed 5 bases and J shed 1 base, with 7 bases lying between them. In nucleotides, the CDR3 is TGTGCCAGCAGTGGCGGGGGCACAGATACGCAGTATTTT. This gives the protein CASSGGGTDTQYF.

V is TRBV15 and J is TRBJ2-3; maybe TRBD1 (5 bases). V was cut by 2 bases and J by 2 bases, with 11 bases left in between. Germline V lookup: CDR1 LNHNV, CDR2 YYDKDF (reference sequence). The CDR3 contains 15 residues. The chain's CDR3 is CATSRRGGPTDTQYF. Written as DNA, the CDR3 is TGTGCCACCAGCAGAAGGGGTGGACCCACAGATACGCAGTATTTT.

The rearrangement joins TRBV3-1 (or the pseudogene TRBV3-2) to TRBJ2-7; 12 nucleotides align to TRBD2. This CDR3 has 17 residues. Germline-derived CDR1 and CDR2 are LGHDT and YNNKEL (reference sequence). V trimming: 6 bases; J trimming: 5 bases; junction bases outside the gene matches: 14. The CDR3: CASRLGGASGRADEQYF. CDR3 DNA: TGTGCCAGCAGACTTGGGGGGGCTAGCGGGAGGGCTGACGAGCAGTACTTC.

The V gene is TRBV28, the J gene TRBJ1-5; TRBD1 matches 7 bases. V shed 6 bases, J shed 4 bases, and the junction held 9 bases outside the gene matches. Germline loops: CDR1 MDHEN, CDR2 SYDVKM. The CDR3 runs to 15 residues. The CDR3 region is CASSLRQGPNQPQHF. The CDR3 nucleotides read TGTGCCAGCAGCCTTAGACAGGGCCCTAATCAGCCCCAGCATTTT.

V usage is TRBV6-2 or TRBV6-3 and J usage is TRBJ2-3; tentative D call: TRBD2 (6 bases). Germline V gene sequence: CDR1 MNHEY, CDR2 SVGEGT. V lost 0 bases and J lost 6, with 13 bases in between. The CDR3 totals 15 residues. CDR3 bases: TGTGCCAGCAGTTACTCGCTAGGGGAGGCTGATACGCAGTATTTT. The encoded protein is CASSYSLGEADTQYF.

V and J are TRBV2 and TRBJ1-1; 7 nucleotides match TRBD1. This CDR3 is 13 amino acids long. With 5 bases clipped from V and 1 base from J, the junction kept 1 base outside the gene matches. Per germline, CDR1 SNHLY and CDR2 FYNNEI. Here the CDR3 reads CASSNRGNTEAFF. CDR3 coding DNA: TGTGCCAGCAGTAACAGGGGGAACACTGAAGCTTTCTTT. The full variable domain, completed using reference TRBV2 and TRBJ1-1, is EPEVTQTPSHQVTQMGQEVILRCVPISNHLYFYWYRQILGQKVEFLVSFYNNEISEKSEIFDDQFSVERPDGSNFTLKIRSTKLEDSAMYFCASSNRGNTEAFFGQGTRLTVV.

V and J are TRBV18 and TRBJ1-2, with D unclear. The CDR3 sequence is 15 residues long. CDR1 is KGHSH and CDR2 is LQKENI in the germline V gene. V was clipped by 2 bases and J by 4 bases, with 14 bases between them. Here the CDR3 reads CASSPAPEPFYGYTF. The CDR3 bases are TGTGCCAGCTCACCAGCTCCCGAGCCTTTCTATGGCTACACCTTC.

The chain joins TRBV7-8 to TRBJ1-4; 11 bases are a match to TRBD1. The CDR3 totals 17 residues. Germline assignment: CDR1 SGHVS and CDR2 FQNEAQ. J was trimmed by 7 bases and V by 6 bases; bases with no gene match: 13. In nucleotides, the CDR3 is TGTGCCAGCAGTTACGGGACAGGGGGGTTTAATGGTGAAAAACTGTTTTTT. Residues: CASSYGTGGFNGEKLFF.